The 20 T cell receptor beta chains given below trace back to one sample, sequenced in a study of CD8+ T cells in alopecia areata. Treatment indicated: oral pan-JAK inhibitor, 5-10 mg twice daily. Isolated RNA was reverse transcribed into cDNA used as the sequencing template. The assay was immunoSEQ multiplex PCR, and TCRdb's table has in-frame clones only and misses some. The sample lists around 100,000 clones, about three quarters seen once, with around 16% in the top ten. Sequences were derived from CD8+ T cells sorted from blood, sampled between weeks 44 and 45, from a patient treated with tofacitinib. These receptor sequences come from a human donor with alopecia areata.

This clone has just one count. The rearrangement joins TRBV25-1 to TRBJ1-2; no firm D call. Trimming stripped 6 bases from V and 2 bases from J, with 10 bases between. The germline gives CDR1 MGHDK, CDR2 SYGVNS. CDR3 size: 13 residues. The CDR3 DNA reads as TGTGCCAGCAGCGCAGCAGTAAACTATGGCTACACCTTC. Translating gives CASSAAVNYGYTF.

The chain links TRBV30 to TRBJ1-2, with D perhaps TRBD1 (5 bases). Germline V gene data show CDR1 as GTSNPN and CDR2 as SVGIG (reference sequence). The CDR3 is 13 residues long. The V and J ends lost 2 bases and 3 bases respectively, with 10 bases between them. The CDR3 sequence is CAWSLGGDYGYTF. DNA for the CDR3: TGTGCCTGGAGTTTGGGAGGGGACTATGGCTACACCTTC.

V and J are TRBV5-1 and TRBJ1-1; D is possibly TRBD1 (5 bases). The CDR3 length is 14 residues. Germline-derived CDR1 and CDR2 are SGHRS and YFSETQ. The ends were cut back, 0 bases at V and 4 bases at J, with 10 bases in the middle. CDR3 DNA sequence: TGCGCCAGCAGCTTGGCCTCAGGGACCACTGAAGCTTTCTTT. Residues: CASSLASGTTEAFF.

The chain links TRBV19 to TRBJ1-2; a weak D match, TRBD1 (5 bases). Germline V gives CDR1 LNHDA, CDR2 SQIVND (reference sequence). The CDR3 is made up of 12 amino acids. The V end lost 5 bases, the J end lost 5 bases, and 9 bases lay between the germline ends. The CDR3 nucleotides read TGTGCCAGTAGTTCCGGGGGATATGGCTACACCTTC. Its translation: CASSSGGYGYTF.

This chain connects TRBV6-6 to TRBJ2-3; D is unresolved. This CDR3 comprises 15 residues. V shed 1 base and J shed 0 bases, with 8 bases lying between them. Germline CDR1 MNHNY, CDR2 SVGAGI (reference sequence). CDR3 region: CASSYLAPSTDTQYF. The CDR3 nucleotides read TGTGCCAGCAGTTACTTAGCCCCTAGCACAGATACGCAGTATTTT.

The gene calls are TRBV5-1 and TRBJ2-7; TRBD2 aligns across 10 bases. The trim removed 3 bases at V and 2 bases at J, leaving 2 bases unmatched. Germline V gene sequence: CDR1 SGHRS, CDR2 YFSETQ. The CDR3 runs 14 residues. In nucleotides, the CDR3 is TGCGCCAGCAGCTCCAGCGGGGGGGCCTACGAGCAGTACTTC. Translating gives CASSSSGGAYEQYF.

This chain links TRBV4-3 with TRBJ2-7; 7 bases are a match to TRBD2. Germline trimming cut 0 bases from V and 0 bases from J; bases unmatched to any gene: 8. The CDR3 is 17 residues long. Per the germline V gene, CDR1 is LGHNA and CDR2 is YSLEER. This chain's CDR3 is CASSQDWLADDSYEQYF. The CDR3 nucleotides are TGCGCCAGCAGCCAAGATTGGCTAGCGGACGACTCCTACGAGCAGTACTTC.

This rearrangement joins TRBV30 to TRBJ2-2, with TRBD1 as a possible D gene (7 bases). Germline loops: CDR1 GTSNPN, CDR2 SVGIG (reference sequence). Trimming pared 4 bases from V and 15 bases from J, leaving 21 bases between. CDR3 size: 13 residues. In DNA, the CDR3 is TGTGCCTGGACCGACAGGGAGGATAGGTTGATGTTTTTT. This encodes CAWTDREDRLMFF.

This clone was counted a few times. CDR3 sequence reads: CAWSVGGLSYNEQFF. The CDR3 DNA reads TGTGCCTGGAGCGTGGGAGGACTGTCCTACAATGAGCAGTTCTTC. V is TRBV30 and J is TRBJ2-1; the D gene is possibly TRBD2 (6 bases). The CDR3 spans 15 residues. Trimming cost V 3 bases and J 1 base, with 13 bases left between them. Germline V gene data show CDR1 as GTSNPN and CDR2 as SVGIG (reference sequence).

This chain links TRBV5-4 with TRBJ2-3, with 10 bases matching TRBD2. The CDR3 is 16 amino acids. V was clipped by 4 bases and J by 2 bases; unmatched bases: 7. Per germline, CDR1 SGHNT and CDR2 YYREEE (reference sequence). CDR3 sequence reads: CASSLGLAAYTDTQYF. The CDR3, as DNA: TGTGCCAGCAGCCTCGGACTAGCGGCCTACACAGATACGCAGTATTTT.

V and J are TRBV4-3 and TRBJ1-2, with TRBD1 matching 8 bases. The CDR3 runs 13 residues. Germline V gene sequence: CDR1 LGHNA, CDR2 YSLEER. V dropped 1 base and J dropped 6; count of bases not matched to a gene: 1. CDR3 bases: TGCGCCAGCAGCCAAGGGACAGGGAATGGCTACACCTTC. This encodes CASSQGTGNGYTF.

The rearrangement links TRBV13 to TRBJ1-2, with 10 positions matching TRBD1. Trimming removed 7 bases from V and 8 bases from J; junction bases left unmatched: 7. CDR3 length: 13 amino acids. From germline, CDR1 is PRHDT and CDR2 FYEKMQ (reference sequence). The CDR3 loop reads CASKRGQGYGYTF. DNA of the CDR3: TGTGCCAGCAAGAGGGGACAGGGGTACGGCTACACCTTC.

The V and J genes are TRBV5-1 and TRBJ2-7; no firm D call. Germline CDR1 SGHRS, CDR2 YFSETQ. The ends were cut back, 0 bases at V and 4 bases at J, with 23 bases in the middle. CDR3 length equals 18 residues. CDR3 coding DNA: TGCGCCAGCAGCTTGGAAGTAAACAGACACCAAAGCGCGTACGAGCAGTACTTC. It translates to CASSLEVNRHQSAYEQYF. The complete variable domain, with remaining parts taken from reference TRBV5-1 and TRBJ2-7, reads KAGVTQTPRYLIKTRGQQVTLSCSPISGHRSVSWYQQTPGQGLQFLFEYFSETQRNKGNFPGRFSGRQFSNSRSEMNVSTLELGDSALYLCASSLEVNRHQSAYEQYFGPGTRLTVT.

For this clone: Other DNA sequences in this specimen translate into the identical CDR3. CDR3 region: CASSPPGELFF. CDR3 DNA sequence: TGTGCCAGCAGCCCACCCGGGGAGCTGTTTTTT. The rearrangement joins TRBV11-2 to TRBJ2-2; no clear D gene. The CDR3 covers 11 residues. The germline CDR1 and CDR2 sequences are SGHAT and FQNNGV. V was clipped by 5 bases and J by 6 bases, with 4 bases between them.

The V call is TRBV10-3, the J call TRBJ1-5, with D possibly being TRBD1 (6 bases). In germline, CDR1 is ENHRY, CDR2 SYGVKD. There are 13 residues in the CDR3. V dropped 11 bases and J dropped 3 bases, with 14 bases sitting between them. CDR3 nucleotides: TGTGCCGCCAGAACAGGGTCCAATCAGCCCCAGCATTTT. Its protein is CAARTGSNQPQHF.

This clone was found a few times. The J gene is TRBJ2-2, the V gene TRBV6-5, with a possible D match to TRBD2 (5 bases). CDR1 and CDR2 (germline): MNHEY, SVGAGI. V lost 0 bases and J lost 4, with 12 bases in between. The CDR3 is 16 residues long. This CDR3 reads CASSYSYGEITGELFF. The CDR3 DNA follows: TGTGCCAGCAGTTACTCTTACGGGGAAATCACCGGGGAGCTGTTTTTT.

This CDR3 is CASSPRTSGFYEQYF. CDR3 bases: TGTGCCAGTAGTCCACGGACTAGCGGATTCTACGAGCAGTACTTC. The V call is TRBV19, the J call TRBJ2-7; TRBD2 matches 10 bases. Germline-derived CDR1 and CDR2 are LNHDA and SQIVND (reference sequence). The CDR3 sequence is 15 residues long. J gave up 3 bases and V 5 bases, and 7 bases lay outside the gene matches. The full variable domain, with the rest looked up from reference TRBV19 and TRBJ2-7, is DGGITQSPKYLFRKEGQNVTLSCEQNLNHDAMYWYRQDPGQGLRLIYYSQIVNDFQKGDIAEGYSVSREKKESFPLTVTSAQKNPTAFYLCASSPRTSGFYEQYFGPGTRLTVT.

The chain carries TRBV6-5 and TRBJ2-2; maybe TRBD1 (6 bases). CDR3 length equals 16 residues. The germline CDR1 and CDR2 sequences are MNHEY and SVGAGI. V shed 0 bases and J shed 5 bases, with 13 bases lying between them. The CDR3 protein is CASSYSAGELTGELFF. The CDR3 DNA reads TGTGCCAGCAGTTACTCGGCAGGGGAGCTAACCGGGGAGCTGTTTTTT.

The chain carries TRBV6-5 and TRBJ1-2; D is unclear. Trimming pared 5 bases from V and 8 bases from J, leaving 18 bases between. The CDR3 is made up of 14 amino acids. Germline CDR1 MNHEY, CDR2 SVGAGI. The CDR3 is CASSTSPAVEGYTF. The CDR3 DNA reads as TGTGCCAGCAGTACTAGTCCGGCCGTCGAGGGCTACACCTTC.

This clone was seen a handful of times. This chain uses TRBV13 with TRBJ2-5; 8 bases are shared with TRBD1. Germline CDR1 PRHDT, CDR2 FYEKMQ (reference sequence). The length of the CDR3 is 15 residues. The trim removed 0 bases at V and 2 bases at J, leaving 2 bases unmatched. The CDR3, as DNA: TGTGCCAGCAGCTTAGGTGGGACAGGTCAAGAGACCCAGTACTTC. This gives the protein CASSLGGTGQETQYF.